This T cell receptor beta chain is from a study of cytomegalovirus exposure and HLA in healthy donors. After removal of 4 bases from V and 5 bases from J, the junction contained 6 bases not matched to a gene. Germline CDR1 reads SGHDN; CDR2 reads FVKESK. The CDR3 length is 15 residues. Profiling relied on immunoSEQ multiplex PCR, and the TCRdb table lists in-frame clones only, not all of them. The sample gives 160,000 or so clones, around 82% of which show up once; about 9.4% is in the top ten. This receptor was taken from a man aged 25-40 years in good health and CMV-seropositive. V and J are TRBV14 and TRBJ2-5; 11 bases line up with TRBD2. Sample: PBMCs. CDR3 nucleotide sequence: TGTGCCAGCAGCCCTCTAGCGGGGGGCGGGGAGACCCAGTACTTC. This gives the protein CASSPLAGGGETQYF.